The next 24 T cell receptor beta chains were all read from a single sample in a study of blood T cell repertoires in COVID-19. TCRdb keeps only in-frame clones here, not all; method: immunoSEQ multiplex PCR. The data show approximately 150,000 clones, with 70% to 90% seen just once and around 26% held by the top ten. Material for sequencing was peripheral blood. Source of these receptors: a human donor in a cohort sampled during active COVID-19.

The chain combines TRBV30 with TRBJ1-2; a possible D gene is TRBD1 (5 bases). Trimming cost V 0 bases and J 8 bases, with 16 bases left between them. This CDR3 comprises 14 residues. Germline CDR1 reads GTSNPN; CDR2 reads SVGIG (reference sequence). The CDR3 spells CAWSVQGWGGGYTF. The CDR3 DNA sequence: TGTGCCTGGAGTGTACAAGGGTGGGGCGGCGGCTACACCTTC.

The CDR3 sequence is CASRPQVNTEAFF. The CDR3 coding sequence is TGTGCCAGCAGACCACAGGTTAACACTGAAGCTTTCTTT. The V call is TRBV6-6, the J call TRBJ1-1; D may be TRBD1 (5 bases). The CDR3 consists of 13 residues. The V gene's germline CDR1 is MNHNY and CDR2 SVGAGI (reference sequence). Trimming pared 6 bases from V and 2 bases from J, leaving 10 bases between.

This clone was counted a single time. The chain joins TRBV19 to TRBJ1-4; D gene unclear. Per the germline V gene, CDR1 is LNHDA and CDR2 is SQIVND (reference sequence). Trimming took 5 bases from V and 0 from J, leaving 7 bases between them. The CDR3 loop spans 14 amino acids. For the CDR3, the DNA is TGTGCCAGTAGTTTGGAGGCAACTAATGAAAAACTGTTTTTT. Translated, it gives CASSLEATNEKLFF. The whole variable domain, filled in from reference TRBV19 and TRBJ1-4, reads DGGITQSPKYLFRKEGQNVTLSCEQNLNHDAMYWYRQDPGQGLRLIYYSQIVNDFQKGDIAEGYSVSREKKESFPLTVTSAQKNPTAFYLCASSLEATNEKLFFGSGTQLSVL.

The chain combines TRBV4-2 with TRBJ2-7; D possibly corresponds to TRBD1 (6 bases). Trimming removed 0 bases at V and 3 bases at J, with 18 bases between. The CDR3 covers 17 residues. CDR1 and CDR2 (germline): LGHNA, YNFKEQ. DNA for the CDR3: TGTGCCAGCAGCCAAGATTTTACCCGGGACAATCTCTACGAGCAGTACTTC. This translates into CASSQDFTRDNLYEQYF.

The genes are TRBV2 and TRBJ1-2; D is uncertain. The CDR3 spans 14 residues. V was cut by 4 bases and J by 7 bases, with 16 bases left in between. CDR1 is SNHLY, CDR2 FYNNEI, per germline. The CDR3 sequence is CASSALERAGGYTF. DNA of the CDR3: TGTGCCAGCAGTGCCCTAGAAAGAGCGGGTGGCTACACCTTC.

The chain combines TRBV2 with TRBJ1-2; no clear D gene. V was shortened by 0 bases and J by 7 bases, with 6 bases between the two germline ends. The germline CDR1 and CDR2 sequences are SNHLY and FYNNEI. The CDR3 length is 12 residues. CDR3 region: CASSEAHSGYTF. The CDR3 nucleotides are TGTGCCAGCAGTGAAGCGCACAGTGGCTACACCTTC.

The chain couples TRBV5-1 to TRBJ1-6; 8 nucleotides align to TRBD1. The CDR3 runs to 16 residues. The V segment lost 4 bases and the J segment 7 bases; nucleotides outside the gene matches: 10. The germline gives CDR1 SGHRS, CDR2 YFSETQ. CDR3 residues: CASSRQGSSVNSPLHF. CDR3 coding DNA: TGCGCCAGCAGCCGACAGGGGTCTTCGGTGAATTCACCCCTCCACTTT.

The V and J genes are TRBV7-6 and TRBJ1-6, with D tentatively TRBD1 (6 bases). With 1 base removed from V and 5 bases from J, the gap between germline ends came to 9 bases. From germline, CDR1 is SGHVS and CDR2 FNYEAQ. The CDR3 extends over 15 amino acids. CDR3 protein: CASSLEGENNSPLHF. CDR3 coding DNA: TGTGCCAGCAGCTTAGAGGGGGAGAATAATTCACCCCTCCACTTT. Variable domain in full (rest from reference TRBV7-6 and TRBJ1-6): GAGVSQSPRYKVTKRGQDVALRCDPISGHVSLYWYRQALGQGPEFLTYFNYEAQQDKSGLPNDRFSAERPEGSISTLTIQRTEQRDSAMYRCASSLEGENNSPLHFGNGTRLTVT.

CDR3 amino acids: CASLSEGNEQFF. CDR3 coding DNA: TGTGCCAGCTTATCGGAGGGCAATGAGCAGTTCTTC. This chain links TRBV6-5 with TRBJ2-1, with D maybe TRBD2 (6 bases). The germline CDR1 and CDR2 sequences are MNHEY and SVGAGI. CDR3 length equals 12 residues. V lost 8 bases, J lost 6 bases, and 11 bases lay in between.

The chain combines TRBV5-4 with TRBJ1-5; possible D gene TRBD1, 5 bases. V lost 0 bases, J lost 7 bases, and 11 bases lay in between. Germline CDR1 reads SGHNT; CDR2 reads YYREEE (reference sequence). This CDR3 is built from 14 residues. This chain's CDR3 is CASSLEGVGQPQHF. CDR3 in DNA: TGTGCCAGCAGCTTGGAAGGGGTAGGGCAGCCCCAGCATTTT.

This chain connects TRBV27 to TRBJ1-6; 7 bases align to TRBD1. Germline CDR1 reads MNHEY; CDR2 reads SMNVEV (reference sequence). The CDR3 extends over 18 amino acids. Losses at the gene ends were 1 base for V and 6 bases for J; bases not matched to a gene: 12. CDR3 amino acids: CASSLLQTATGSNSPLHF. Here the CDR3 DNA reads TGTGCCAGCAGTTTATTGCAAACGGCGACAGGGAGTAATTCACCCCTCCACTTT.

The rearrangement links TRBV7-9 to TRBJ2-7; no definite D call. This CDR3 is 16 amino acids long. Deletions cut 5 bases from V and 3 bases from J, with 20 bases between. CDR1 SEHNR and CDR2 FQNEAQ come from the germline V gene (reference sequence). CDR3 residues: CASSPGTALPLYEQYF. Written as DNA, the CDR3 is TGTGCCAGCAGCCCTGGCACAGCCTTGCCCCTCTACGAGCAGTACTTC.

The chain couples TRBV18 to TRBJ2-7; possible D gene TRBD1, 6 bases. The CDR3 is 18 amino acids. The germline CDR1 and CDR2 sequences are KGHSH and LQKENI. The ends were cut back, 1 base at V and 6 bases at J, with 25 bases in the middle. The DNA for the CDR3 is TGTGCCAGCTCACCACTAGGACAGTTTTCAATCGCTCCTGGCGAGCAGTACTTC. Encoded protein: CASSPLGQFSIAPGEQYF.

The chain couples TRBV19 to TRBJ1-1; no clear D. Germline CDR1 is LNHDA and CDR2 is SQIVND (reference sequence). Trimming pared 8 bases from V and 5 bases from J, leaving 9 bases between. The CDR3 totals 11 residues. DNA of the CDR3: TGTGCCAGTGGACTTTGGACTGAAGCTTTCTTT. Encoded protein: CASGLWTEAFF.

This chain connects TRBV5-5 to TRBJ1-2; 10 positions agree with TRBD1. V lost 5 bases, J lost 0 bases, and 4 bases stayed unmatched. The CDR3 runs to 15 residues. The germline V gene has CDR1 SGHKS and CDR2 YYEKEE (reference sequence). As DNA, the CDR3 is TGTGCCAGCAGACTCGGACAGGGGGCTAACTATGGCTACACCTTC. Translated: CASRLGQGANYGYTF.

The chain joins TRBV19 to TRBJ1-2, with D possibly TRBD1 on 6 matching bases. The CDR3 has 11 residues. Per germline, CDR1 LNHDA and CDR2 SQIVND (reference sequence). Trimming took 6 bases from V and 8 from J, leaving 10 bases between them. This chain's CDR3 is CASSGQWGYTF. The CDR3 region has the DNA TGTGCCAGTAGCGGACAGTGGGGCTACACCTTC.

This chain joins TRBV7-9 and TRBJ1-4; D remains unclear. The CDR3 totals 16 residues. V was cut by 5 bases and J by 0 bases, with 13 bases left in between. The germline V gene has CDR1 SEHNR and CDR2 FQNEAQ (reference sequence). The CDR3 DNA reads TGTGCCAGCAGCCTCGGTCGGAGGGCAACTAATGAAAAACTGTTTTTT. It specifies CASSLGRRATNEKLFF.

This chain uses TRBV4-3 with TRBJ2-2; 10 bases line up with TRBD2. The CDR3 is 16 residues long. Germline CDR1 reads LGHNA; CDR2 reads YSLEER. V dropped 1 base and J dropped 4; count of bases not matched to a gene: 3. As DNA, the CDR3 is TGCGCCAGCAGCCAAGGAGCGGGGGGGACCACCGGGGAGCTGTTTTTT. It specifies CASSQGAGGTTGELFF.

The rearrangement joins TRBV6-5 to TRBJ1-1; D gene uncertain. Germline CDR1 and CDR2: MNHEY and SVGAGI. V lost 0 bases and J 0 bases, leaving 8 bases between the germline ends. CDR3 length: 15 residues. CDR3 DNA: TGTGCCAGCAGTTACTCTGGCAGTATGAACACTGAAGCTTTCTTT. Translated: CASSYSGSMNTEAFF.

The chain uses TRBV5-8 and TRBJ2-1; 9 bases are shared with TRBD2. Looked up from germline, CDR1 is SGHTS and CDR2 is YDEGEE. The CDR3 covers 15 residues. Trimming removed 0 bases from V and 12 bases from J; junction bases left unmatched: 10. The DNA for the CDR3 is TGTGCCAGCAGCTTGGTAATGGTCGCTAGCGGGGTGCAGTTCTTC. Its protein product is CASSLVMVASGVQFF.

The chain combines TRBV4-1 with TRBJ2-3, with 16 bases identical to TRBD2. This CDR3 contains 18 residues. V was pared by 5 bases and J by 5 bases, with 10 bases of the junction left unmatched. Germline lookup yields CDR1 MGHRA and CDR2 YSYEKL. The CDR3 sequence is CASSAPGTSGGAGDTQYF. CDR3 nucleotide sequence: TGCGCCAGCAGCGCTCCCGGGACTAGCGGGGGGGCGGGAGATACGCAGTATTTT.

The J gene is TRBJ2-7, the V gene TRBV11-2; 7 bases line up with TRBD1. The CDR3 covers 17 residues. The junction had 17 bases not matched to a gene; V was cut back by 5 bases and J by 4 bases. Germline V CDR1 and CDR2: SGHAT, FQNNGV. DNA for the CDR3: TGTGCCAGCAGCCTACCAAGGACAGGACTGTTTCGGTACGAGCAGTACTTC. It translates to CASSLPRTGLFRYEQYF.

This clone was detected once. V and J are TRBV11-1 and TRBJ1-2, with D perhaps matching TRBD1 (5 bases). The CDR3 contains 15 residues. V shed 0 bases and J shed 2 bases, with 10 bases lying between them. Germline-derived CDR1 and CDR2 are SGHAT and FQDESV (reference sequence). The CDR3 sequence: CASSLAAGPNYGYTF. The CDR3 DNA follows: TGTGCCAGCAGCTTAGCGGCAGGGCCGAACTATGGCTACACCTTC. Complete variable domain (other parts from reference TRBV11-1 and TRBJ1-2): EAEVAQSPRYKITEKSQAVAFWCDPISGHATLYWYRQILGQGPELLVQFQDESVVDDSQLPKDRFSAERLKGVDSTLKIQPAELGDSAMYLCASSLAAGPNYGYTFGSGTRLTVV.

The V call is TRBV7-9, the J call TRBJ2-7, with TRBD2 as a possible D gene (5 bases). V lost 2 bases, J lost 2 bases, and 10 bases lay in between. The CDR3 consists of 14 residues. Germline loops: CDR1 SEHNR, CDR2 FQNEAQ (reference sequence). For the CDR3, the DNA is TGTGCCAGCAGCTTAAGGGTTAGCGCCTACGAGCAGTACTTC. It encodes CASSLRVSAYEQYF.